This T cell receptor (beta chain) was obtained from a study of shared clonotypes between healthy human individuals. Across the whole study: Each donor's CD4 naive and CD4 memory cells filled three plates apiece, CD8 naive two, and CD8 memory one. The study's findings and limits: When naive CD4 clonotypes were compared across a few donors, around 4.6% were shared.

V dropped 3 bases and J dropped 5; count of bases not matched to a gene: 11. Germline V gene lookup returns CDR1 MNHEY and CDR2 SMNVEV (reference sequence). There are 17 residues in the CDR3. The naive CD8 population came from CD45RO-negative cells selected for CCR7, without terminally differentiated effector memory CD45RA+ cells. All participating donors were Caucasian adults from Nashville, Tennessee. Method: immunoSEQ multiplex PCR; TCRdb's copy keeps in-frame clones and lacks some. The repertoire holds fewer than 700,000 clones, with 85% to 95% as singletons. Notes on this clone: What it recognizes is unknown.

The sequence was obtained from a woman in her 30s in good health. This chain connects TRBV27 to TRBJ1-1, with 11 bases lining up with TRBD1. The sequenced sample consisted of naive CD8+ T cells sorted from blood. The CDR3 loop reads CASSLVGGQGVYTEAFF. DNA for the CDR3: TGTGCCAGCAGTTTGGTCGGGGGACAGGGGGTTTATACTGAAGCTTTCTTT.